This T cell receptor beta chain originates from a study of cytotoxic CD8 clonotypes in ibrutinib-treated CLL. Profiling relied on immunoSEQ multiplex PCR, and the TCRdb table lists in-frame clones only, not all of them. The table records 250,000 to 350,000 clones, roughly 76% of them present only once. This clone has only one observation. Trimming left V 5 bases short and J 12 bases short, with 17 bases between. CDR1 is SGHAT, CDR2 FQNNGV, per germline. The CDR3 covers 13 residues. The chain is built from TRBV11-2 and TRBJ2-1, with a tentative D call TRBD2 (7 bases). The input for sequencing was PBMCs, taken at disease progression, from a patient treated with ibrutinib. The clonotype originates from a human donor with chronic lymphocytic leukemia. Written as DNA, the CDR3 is TGTGCCAGCAGCCCGGGGGGCGGGAGATGGCAGTTCTTC. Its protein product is CASSPGGGRWQFF. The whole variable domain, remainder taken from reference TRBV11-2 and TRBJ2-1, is EAGVAQSPRYKIIEKRQSVAFWCNPISGHATLYWYQQILGQGPKLLIQFQNNGVVDDSQLPKDRFSAERLKGVDSTLKIQPAKLEDSAVYLCASSPGGGRWQFFGPGTRLTVL.